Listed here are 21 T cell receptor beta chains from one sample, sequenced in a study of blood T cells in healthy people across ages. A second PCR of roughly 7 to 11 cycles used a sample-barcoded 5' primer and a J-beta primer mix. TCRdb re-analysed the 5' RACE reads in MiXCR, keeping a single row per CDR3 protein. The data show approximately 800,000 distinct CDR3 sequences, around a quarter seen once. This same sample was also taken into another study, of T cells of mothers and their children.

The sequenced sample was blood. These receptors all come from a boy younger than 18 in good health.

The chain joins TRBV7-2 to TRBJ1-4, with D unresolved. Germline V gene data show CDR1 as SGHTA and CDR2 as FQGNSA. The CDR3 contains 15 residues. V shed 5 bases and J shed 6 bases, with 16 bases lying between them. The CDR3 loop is CASSRRETTDEKLFF. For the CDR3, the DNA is TGTGCCAGCAGCCGGCGGGAGACTACTGATGAAAAACTGTTTTTT.

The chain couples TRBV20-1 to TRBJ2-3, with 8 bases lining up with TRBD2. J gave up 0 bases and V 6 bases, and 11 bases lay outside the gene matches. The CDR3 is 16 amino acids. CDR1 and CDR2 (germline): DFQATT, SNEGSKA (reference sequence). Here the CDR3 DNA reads TGCAGTGCCAGCGCGGTAGCGGGGCGAAGCACAGATACGCAGTATTTT. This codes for CSASAVAGRSTDTQYF.

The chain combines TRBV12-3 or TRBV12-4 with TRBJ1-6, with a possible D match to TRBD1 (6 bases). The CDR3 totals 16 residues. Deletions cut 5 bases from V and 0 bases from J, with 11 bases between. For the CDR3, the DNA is TGTGCCAGCAGTCGCGAGGGGGGCTCCTATAATTCACCCCTCCACTTT. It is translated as CASSREGGSYNSPLHF.

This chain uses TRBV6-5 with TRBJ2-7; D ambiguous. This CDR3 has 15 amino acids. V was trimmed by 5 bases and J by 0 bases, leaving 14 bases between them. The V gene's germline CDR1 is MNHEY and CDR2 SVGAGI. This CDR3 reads CASSRADIPSYEQYF. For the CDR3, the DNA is TGTGCCAGCAGTAGAGCCGACATACCCTCCTACGAGCAGTACTTC.

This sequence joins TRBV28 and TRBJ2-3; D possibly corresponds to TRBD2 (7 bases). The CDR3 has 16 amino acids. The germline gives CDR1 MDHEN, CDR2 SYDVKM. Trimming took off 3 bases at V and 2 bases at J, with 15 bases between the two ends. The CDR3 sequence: CASSFMGGGNTDTQYF. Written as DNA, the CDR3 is TGTGCCAGCAGTTTCATGGGGGGGGGCAACACAGATACGCAGTATTTT.

CDR3 region: CASSMGPYSGANVLTF. Written as DNA, the CDR3 is TGTGCCAGTAGTATGGGTCCCTACTCTGGGGCCAACGTCCTGACTTTC. This chain connects TRBV19 to TRBJ2-6; unclear D gene. V was pared by 3 bases and J by 0 bases, with 9 bases between. Germline V lookup: CDR1 LNHDA, CDR2 SQIVND (reference sequence). CDR3 length: 16 residues.

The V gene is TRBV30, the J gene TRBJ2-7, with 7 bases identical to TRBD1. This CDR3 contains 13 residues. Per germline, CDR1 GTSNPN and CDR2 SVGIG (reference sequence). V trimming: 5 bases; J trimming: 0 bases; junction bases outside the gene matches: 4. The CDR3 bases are TGTGCCTGGGACCGGGACAGCTCCTACGAGCAGTACTTC. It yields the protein CAWDRDSSYEQYF.

CDR3 sequence (DNA): TGCGCCAGCAGCCAAGATCAGGGCGGGACAGGGGGCTCGCAGTATTTT. Protein product: CASSQDQGGTGGSQYF. The V and J genes are TRBV4-3 and TRBJ2-3; 12 bases align to TRBD1. CDR3 length: 16 residues. Germline V gene sequence: CDR1 LGHNA, CDR2 YSLEER. With 0 bases clipped from V and 10 bases from J, the junction kept 8 bases outside the gene matches.

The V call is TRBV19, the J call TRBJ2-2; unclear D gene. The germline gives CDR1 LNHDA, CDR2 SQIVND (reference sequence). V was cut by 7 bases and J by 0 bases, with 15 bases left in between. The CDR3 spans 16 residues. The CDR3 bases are TGTGCCAGTACCTATAACACGCGGACGAACACCGGGGAGCTGTTTTTT. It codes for CASTYNTRTNTGELFF.

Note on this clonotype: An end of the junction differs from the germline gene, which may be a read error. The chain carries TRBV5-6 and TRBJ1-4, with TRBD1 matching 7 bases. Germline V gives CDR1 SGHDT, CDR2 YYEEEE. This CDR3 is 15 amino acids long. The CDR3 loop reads CAGSTWTGVNEKLFF. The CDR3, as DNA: TGTGCCGGCAGCACCTGGACAGGAGTTAATGAAAAACTGTTTTTT.

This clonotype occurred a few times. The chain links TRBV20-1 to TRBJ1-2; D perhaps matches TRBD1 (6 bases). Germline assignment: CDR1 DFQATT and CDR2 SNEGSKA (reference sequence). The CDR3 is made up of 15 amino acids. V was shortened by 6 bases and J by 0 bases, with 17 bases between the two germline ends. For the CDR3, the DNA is TGCAGTGCCGGGGGGGGCAGCCGACCTAACTATGGCTACACCTTC. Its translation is CSAGGGSRPNYGYTF.

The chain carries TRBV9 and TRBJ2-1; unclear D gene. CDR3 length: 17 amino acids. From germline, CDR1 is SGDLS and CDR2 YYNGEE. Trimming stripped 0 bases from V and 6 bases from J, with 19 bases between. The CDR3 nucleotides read TGTGCCAGCAGCGTAGGCGGACCTAGTTTAGTTCGCAATGAGCAGTTCTTC. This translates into CASSVGGPSLVRNEQFF.

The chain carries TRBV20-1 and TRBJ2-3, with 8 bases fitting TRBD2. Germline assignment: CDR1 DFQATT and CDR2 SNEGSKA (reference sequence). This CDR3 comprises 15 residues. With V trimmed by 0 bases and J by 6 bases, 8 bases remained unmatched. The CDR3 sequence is CSARDSGLATDTQYF. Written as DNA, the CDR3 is TGCAGTGCTAGAGATTCCGGACTAGCTACCGATACGCAGTATTTT.

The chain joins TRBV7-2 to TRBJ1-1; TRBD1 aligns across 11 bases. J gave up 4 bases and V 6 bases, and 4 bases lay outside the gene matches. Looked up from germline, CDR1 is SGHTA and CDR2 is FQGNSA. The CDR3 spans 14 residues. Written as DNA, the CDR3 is TGTGCCAGCAGGCCGGACAGGGGGCTCACTGAAGCTTTCTTT. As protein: CASRPDRGLTEAFF.

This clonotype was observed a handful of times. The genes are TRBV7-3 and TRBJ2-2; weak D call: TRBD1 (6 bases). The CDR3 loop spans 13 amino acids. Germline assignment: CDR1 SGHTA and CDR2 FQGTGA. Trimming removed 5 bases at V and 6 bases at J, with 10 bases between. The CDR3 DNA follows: TGTGCCAGCAGCCCCGCAGGGGCCGGGGAGCTGTTTTTT. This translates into CASSPAGAGELFF.

The CDR3 sequence is CASMGSRGTNEQYF. The CDR3, as DNA: TGTGCCAGCATGGGATCCCGGGGAACCAACGAGCAGTACTTC. This rearrangement joins TRBV12-3 or TRBV12-4 to TRBJ2-7; TRBD2 is a possible D gene (5 bases). The CDR3 has 14 residues. Trimming left V 7 bases short and J 5 bases short, with 18 bases between.

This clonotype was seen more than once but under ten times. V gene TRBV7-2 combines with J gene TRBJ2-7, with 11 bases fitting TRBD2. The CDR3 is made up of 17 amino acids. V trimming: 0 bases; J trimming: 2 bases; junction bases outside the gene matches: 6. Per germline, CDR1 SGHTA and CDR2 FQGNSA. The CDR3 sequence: CASSLASGTSGAYEQYF. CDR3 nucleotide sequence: TGTGCCAGCAGCTTAGCGTCCGGGACTAGCGGAGCCTACGAGCAGTACTTC.

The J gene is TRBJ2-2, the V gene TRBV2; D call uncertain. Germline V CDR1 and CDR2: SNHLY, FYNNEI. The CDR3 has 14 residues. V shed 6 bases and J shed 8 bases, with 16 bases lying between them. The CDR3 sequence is CASRENPTGGELFF. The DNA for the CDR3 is TGTGCCAGCAGGGAGAATCCTACCGGAGGGGAGCTGTTTTTT.

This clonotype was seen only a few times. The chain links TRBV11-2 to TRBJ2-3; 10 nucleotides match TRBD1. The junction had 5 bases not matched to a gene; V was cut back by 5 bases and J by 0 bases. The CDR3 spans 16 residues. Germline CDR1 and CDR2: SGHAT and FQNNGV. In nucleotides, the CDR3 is TGTGCCAGCAGCCACGGGACAGGGGCCAGCACAGATACGCAGTATTTT. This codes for CASSHGTGASTDTQYF.

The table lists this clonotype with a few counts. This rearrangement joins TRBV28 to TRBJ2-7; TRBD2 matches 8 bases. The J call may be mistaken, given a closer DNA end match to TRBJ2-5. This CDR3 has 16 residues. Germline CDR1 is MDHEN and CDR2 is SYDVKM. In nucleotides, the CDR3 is TGTGCCAGCAGTTTATTCGCGGGGGGCCTTCGGGAGACCCAGTACTTC. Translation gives CASSLFAGGLRETQYF.

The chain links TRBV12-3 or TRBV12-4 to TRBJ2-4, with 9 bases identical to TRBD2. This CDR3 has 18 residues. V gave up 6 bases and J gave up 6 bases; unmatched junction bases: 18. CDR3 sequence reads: CASSQSGRGLALGNIQYF. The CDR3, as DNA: TGTGCCAGCAGCCAATCGGGGAGGGGACTAGCTCTCGGAAACATTCAGTACTTC.